This entry lists 20 T cell receptor beta chains sequenced from one sample in a study of CD8 T cells in Susac syndrome. Random hexamers were used to reverse transcribe an amount of about 0.45 to 1 ug RNA. TCRdb ran MiXCR on the immunoSEQ multiplex PCR reads and lists one entry per CDR3 protein. The data show over 350,000 distinct CDR3 sequences, 75% to 90% seen once. Sample: CD8+ T cells from PBMCs. These receptors were obtained from a human donor with multiple sclerosis.

The chain recombines TRBV10-2 with TRBJ2-1; D not certain. Germline lookup yields CDR1 WSHSY and CDR2 SAAADI. The CDR3 consists of 13 residues. V lost 0 bases to trimming and J lost 7 bases, with 7 bases between them. CDR3 sequence: CASSESKGNEQFF. The CDR3 DNA follows: TGCGCCAGCAGTGAGTCGAAAGGGAATGAGCAGTTCTTC.

The chain uses TRBV29-1 and TRBJ1-5; D gene unclear. Trimming took off 1 base at V and 0 bases at J, with 10 bases between the two ends. The CDR3 runs 15 residues. The V gene's germline CDR1 is SQVTM and CDR2 ANQGSEA. The CDR3 DNA follows: TGCAGCGTTGAAGTCCAGACTAATAGCAATCAGCCCCAGCATTTT. Translated, it gives CSVEVQTNSNQPQHF.

V gene TRBV11-2 combines with J gene TRBJ2-2, with 9 nucleotides matching TRBD1. The trim removed 5 bases at V and 0 bases at J, leaving 7 bases unmatched. This CDR3 is 17 amino acids long. CDR1 SGHAT and CDR2 FQNNGV come from the germline V gene. The CDR3: CASSIQTGGANTGELFF. The DNA for the CDR3 is TGTGCCAGCAGCATCCAGACAGGGGGAGCGAACACCGGGGAGCTGTTTTTT.

The chain couples TRBV27 to TRBJ2-1; a possible D gene is TRBD2 (5 bases). Per germline, CDR1 MNHEY and CDR2 SMNVEV (reference sequence). The CDR3 is 12 amino acids. V dropped 6 bases and J dropped 6 bases, with 9 bases sitting between them. CDR3: CASSRGSNEQFF. Written as DNA, the CDR3 is TGTGCCAGCAGCCGTGGGAGCAATGAGCAGTTCTTC.

This sequence joins TRBV6-1 and TRBJ1-1, with a weak D call TRBD1 (6 bases). Germline loops: CDR1 MNHNS, CDR2 SASEGT. Trimming shortened V by 4 bases and J by 1 base, and 13 bases separated the two germline ends. This CDR3 comprises 15 residues. The CDR3 sequence is CASSGLGAGNTEAFF. The CDR3 DNA follows: TGTGCCAGCAGTGGACTGGGGGCGGGGAACACTGAAGCTTTCTTT.

The V gene is TRBV13, the J gene TRBJ2-7, with 10 nucleotides matching TRBD2. V lost 1 base to trimming and J lost 3 bases; unmatched junction nucleotides: 9. Germline V gene sequence: CDR1 PRHDT, CDR2 FYEKMQ (reference sequence). This CDR3 has 17 residues. In DNA form, the CDR3 reads TGTGCCAGCAGCTTAGACTTCTTGGCTAGCGGGAGCTACGAGCAGTACTTC. Translating it yields CASSLDFLASGSYEQYF.

The chain recombines TRBV12-3 or TRBV12-4 with TRBJ2-1; D possibly corresponds to TRBD2 (6 bases). V lost 5 bases to trimming and J lost 6 bases, with 23 bases between them. CDR3 length: 17 residues. The CDR3 coding sequence is TGTGCCAGCAGTCCCGGTTGGACGGGGGAGACGCGCAATGAGCAGTTCTTC. This translates into CASSPGWTGETRNEQFF.

The genes are TRBV25-1 and TRBJ1-1, with no clear D. The CDR3 runs to 13 residues. Trimming took off 2 bases at V and 5 bases at J, with 9 bases between the two ends. CDR1 MGHDK and CDR2 SYGVNS come from the germline V gene. The CDR3 DNA is TGTGCCAGCAGTGAAGAGCCGTGGACTGAAGCTTTCTTT. It yields the protein CASSEEPWTEAFF. Variable domain in full (rest from reference TRBV25-1 and TRBJ1-1): EADIYQTPRYLVIGTGKKITLECSQTMGHDKMYWYQQDPGMELHLIHYSYGVNSTEKGDLSSESTVSRIRTEHFPLTLESARPSHTSQYLCASSEEPWTEAFFGQGTRLTVV.

This clonotype was seen a few times. The V call is TRBV27, the J call TRBJ2-1; unclear D gene. The CDR3 is made up of 11 amino acids. Germline V gene lookup returns CDR1 MNHEY and CDR2 SMNVEV (reference sequence). V shed 5 bases and J shed 6 bases, with 5 bases lying between them. The CDR3: CASSNANEQFF. The CDR3 DNA is TGTGCCAGCAGTAACGCCAATGAGCAGTTCTTC.

This chain uses TRBV19 with TRBJ2-7; 7 bases align to TRBD1. Germline CDR1 and CDR2: LNHDA and SQIVND (reference sequence). V trimming: 8 bases; J trimming: 1 base; junction bases outside the gene matches: 2. CDR3 length: 12 amino acids. CDR3 coding DNA: TGTGCCAGTGAGGACAGGTCCTACGAGCAGTACTTC. It is translated as CASEDRSYEQYF.

The V and J genes are TRBV6-5 and TRBJ2-3, with 11 bases aligning to TRBD2. Trimming took 2 bases from V and 3 from J; bases not matched to a gene: 7. The CDR3 has 17 residues. Germline V gene sequence: CDR1 MNHEY, CDR2 SVGAGI. CDR3 nucleotides: TGTGCCAGCAGTTACCTTCGGGCTAGCGGGGGGACAGATACGCAGTATTTT. Amino acid sequence: CASSYLRASGGTDTQYF.

The genes are TRBV30 and TRBJ2-7; perhaps TRBD2 as D (6 bases). The CDR3 contains 17 residues. Germline V gives CDR1 GTSNPN, CDR2 SVGIG (reference sequence). The ends were cut back, 2 bases at V and 7 bases at J, with 27 bases in the middle. The CDR3 nucleotides are TGTGCCTGGAGTTTTTTCCCGGGGGACGATGGGATGGGAGAGCAGTACTTC. Its protein product is CAWSFFPGDDGMGEQYF.

There are a few counts of this clonotype. CDR3 loop: CASTGGPSYEQYF. The CDR3 coding sequence is TGTGCCAGCACGGGCGGTCCGTCCTACGAGCAGTACTTC. The chain employs TRBV27 and TRBJ2-7; no reliable D call. V shed 7 bases and J shed 1 base, with 11 bases lying between them. This CDR3 region has 13 residues. Germline values: CDR1 MNHEY, CDR2 SMNVEV (reference sequence).

V gene TRBV6-5 combines with J gene TRBJ1-1, with D unresolved. This CDR3 has 19 amino acids. Germline V gene data show CDR1 as MNHEY and CDR2 as SVGAGI. The germline V and J ends were trimmed by 0 bases and 1 base, with 21 bases remaining between them. CDR3 region: CASSYSEGGRIQPNTEAFF. Here the CDR3 DNA reads TGTGCCAGCAGTTACTCAGAGGGAGGGCGAATACAGCCGAACACTGAAGCTTTCTTT.

This clonotype was detected a few times. This chain connects TRBV12-3 or TRBV12-4 to TRBJ2-7, with 11 bases lining up with TRBD2. The junction had 13 bases not matched to a gene; V was cut back by 3 bases and J by 6 bases. This CDR3 is 17 amino acids long. In DNA form, the CDR3 reads TGTGCCAGCAGTTTTGAGGCTAGCGGGGGGAACGAGGGCGAGCAGTACTTC. Translation: CASSFEASGGNEGEQYF.

The rearrangement links TRBV6-5 to TRBJ2-7, with a tentative D call TRBD1 (6 bases). The CDR3 length is 13 residues. V shed 3 bases and J shed 5 bases, with 11 bases lying between them. Germline V CDR1 and CDR2: MNHEY, SVGAGI. CDR3 sequence: CASSYSGADEQYF. The CDR3 bases are TGTGCCAGCAGTTATTCAGGGGCAGACGAGCAGTACTTC.

The V gene is TRBV19, the J gene TRBJ2-7; D gene unclear. From germline, CDR1 is LNHDA and CDR2 SQIVND (reference sequence). The CDR3 is made up of 11 amino acids. V was shortened by 3 bases and J by 6 bases, with 6 bases between the two germline ends. This CDR3 reads CASSMQAEQYF. The CDR3 DNA sequence: TGTGCCAGTAGTATGCAGGCCGAGCAGTACTTC. Full variable domain (outside the CDR3, taken from reference TRBV19 and TRBJ2-7): DGGITQSPKYLFRKEGQNVTLSCEQNLNHDAMYWYRQDPGQGLRLIYYSQIVNDFQKGDIAEGYSVSREKKESFPLTVTSAQKNPTAFYLCASSMQAEQYFGPGTRLTVT.

The chain uses TRBV27 and TRBJ2-5; 9 nucleotides agree with TRBD2. Losses at the gene ends were 3 bases for V and 0 bases for J; bases not matched to a gene: 2. Germline V gene data show CDR1 as MNHEY and CDR2 as SMNVEV (reference sequence). The CDR3 extends over 15 amino acids. CDR3: CASSFLAGYQETQYF. The CDR3 DNA follows: TGTGCCAGCAGTTTCCTAGCGGGGTACCAAGAGACCCAGTACTTC.

The genes are TRBV30 and TRBJ2-1; D not certain. Germline loops: CDR1 GTSNPN, CDR2 SVGIG (reference sequence). With 3 bases removed from V and 2 bases from J, the gap between germline ends came to 2 bases. This CDR3 contains 11 residues. The DNA for the CDR3 is TGTGCCTGGAGACCCTACAATGAGCAGTTCTTC. Protein sequence: CAWRPYNEQFF.

This rearrangement joins TRBV20-1 to TRBJ2-2; D may be TRBD1 or TRBD2 (5 bases each). This CDR3 region has 15 residues. V gave up 1 base and J gave up 5 bases, with 14 bases separating them. Germline V lookup: CDR1 DFQATT, CDR2 SNEGSKA (reference sequence). The CDR3 protein is CSARAGQGETGELFF. Written as DNA, the CDR3 is TGCAGTGCTAGAGCAGGGCAGGGAGAGACCGGGGAGCTGTTTTTT.